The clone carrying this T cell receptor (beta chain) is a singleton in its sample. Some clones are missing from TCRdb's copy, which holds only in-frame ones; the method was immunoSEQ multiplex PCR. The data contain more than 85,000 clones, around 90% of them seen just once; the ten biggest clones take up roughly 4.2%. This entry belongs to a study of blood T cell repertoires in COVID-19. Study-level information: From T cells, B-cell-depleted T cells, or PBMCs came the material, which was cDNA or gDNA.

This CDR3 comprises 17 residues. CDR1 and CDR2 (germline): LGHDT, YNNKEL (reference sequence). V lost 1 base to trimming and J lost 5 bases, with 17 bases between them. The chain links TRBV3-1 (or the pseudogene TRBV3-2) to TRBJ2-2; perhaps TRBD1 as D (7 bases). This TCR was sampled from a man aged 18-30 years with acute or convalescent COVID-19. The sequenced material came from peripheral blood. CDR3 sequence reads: CASSQGRGQRGTGELFF. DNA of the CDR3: TGTGCCAGCAGCCAAGGGAGGGGGCAACGGGGAACCGGGGAGCTGTTTTTT.